This T cell receptor (beta chain) was observed in a study of blood T cell repertoires in COVID-19. Study as a whole: Whether acute or convalescent, the COVID-19 samples came from the United States, Italy and Spain. Nucleic acid was either cDNA or gDNA, and it came from T cells, B-cell-depleted T cells, or PBMCs.

The ends lost 4 bases at V and 0 bases at J; junction bases unmatched: 0. Germline V gives CDR1 SGHDT, CDR2 YYEEEE. CDR3 length equals 15 residues. Original processing notes: Reference gene primer amplification in the assay estimated nucleated cell counts. The protocol was immunoSEQ multiplex PCR, while the TCRdb copy is restricted to in-frame clones and leaves out a portion. V and J calls and clone size follow that table, whereas D and trimming were derived from the DNA. This sample has tens of thousands of clones, with about 90% found just once. The rearrangement joins TRBV5-6 to TRBJ2-2; 10 nucleotides agree with TRBD2. This TCR came from a man between 60 and 75 years old with active COVID-19. The sequenced sample was peripheral blood. The chain's CDR3 is CASSLAGANTGELFF. DNA of the CDR3: TGTGCCAGCAGCCTAGCGGGGGCGAACACCGGGGAGCTGTTTTTT.